These 29 T cell receptor beta chains were all obtained from the same sample, sequenced in a study of T cells in Graves' hyperthyroidism and ophthalmopathy. TCR beta CDR3 sequences were amplified from RNA transcripts. The TCR CDR3 was amplified in a first-round RT-PCR using the HTBI primer set. TCRdb independently ran MiXCR on the multiplex PCR reads; one entry per CDR3 protein. The sample carries hundreds of thousands of distinct CDR3 sequences, around 20% recorded once. Sequencing input: blood. Receptors were obtained from a man aged 30 to 45 with Graves' ophthalmopathy.

This clonotype has ten or more counts. DNA for the CDR3: TGTGCCTGGAGTGTACACGGGAGTCGGCAGTACTTC. The encoded protein is CAWSVHGSRQYF. The chain has TRBV30 and TRBJ2-7, with D tentatively TRBD2 (6 bases). Per the germline V gene, CDR1 is GTSNPN and CDR2 is SVGIG (reference sequence). The V and J ends lost 0 bases and 9 bases respectively, with 12 bases between them. This CDR3 region has 12 residues.

This clonotype was detected ten times or more. The chain uses TRBV29-1 and TRBJ2-3, with TRBD2 identical over 10 bases. This CDR3 contains 14 residues. CDR1 SQVTM and CDR2 ANQGSEA come from the germline V gene. J gave up 8 bases and V 4 bases, and 9 bases lay outside the gene matches. CDR3 sequence reads: CSVGKGLASRTQYF. The CDR3 DNA sequence: TGCAGCGTTGGAAAGGGACTAGCGAGCCGTACGCAGTATTTT.

The chain links TRBV6-9 to TRBJ1-1; D gene uncertain. Between the trimmed V and J ends, which lost 0 bases and 0 bases, there was a span of 11 bases. The CDR3 runs 16 residues. Germline V gene sequence: CDR1 MNHGY, CDR2 SVAAGI. The CDR3 nucleotides are TGTGCCAGCAGTTATTCCGTGACTACACTGAACACTGAAGCTTTCTTT. It codes for CASSYSVTTLNTEAFF.

The CDR3, as DNA: TGTGCCAGCAGTGAAGCAGGACAGCTGTTTAGCTCACCCCTCCACTTT. The encoded protein is CASSEAGQLFSSPLHF. The rearrangement joins TRBV6-1 to TRBJ1-6, with D perhaps matching TRBD1 (6 bases). The germline V gene encodes CDR1 MNHNS and CDR2 SASEGT. There are 16 residues in the CDR3. V was cut by 0 bases and J by 10 bases, with 16 bases left in between.

This clonotype was observed at least ten times. The rearrangement uses TRBV29-1 and TRBJ2-7; D ambiguous. V was shortened by 4 bases and J by 1 base, with 11 bases between the two germline ends. The CDR3 is 13 residues long. Germline-derived CDR1 and CDR2 are SQVTM and ANQGSEA. DNA of the CDR3: TGCAGCGTTGTACCTAACGATTCCTACGAGCAGTACTTC. It codes for CSVVPNDSYEQYF.

In its sample, this clonotype was seen a few times. The chain couples TRBV29-1 to TRBJ1-2; D remains ambiguous. The CDR3 is 12 residues long. Trimming pared 6 bases from V and 4 bases from J, leaving 12 bases between. Germline V gives CDR1 SQVTM, CDR2 ANQGSEA. In DNA form, the CDR3 reads TGCAGCGTCGTCGAGGGAGGCTATGGCTACACCTTC. Protein product: CSVVEGGYGYTF.

This clonotype was picked up many times. V and J are TRBV7-9 and TRBJ1-1; the D is unclear. Trimming left V 2 bases short and J 11 bases short, with 18 bases between. The CDR3 sequence is 14 residues long. Germline CDR1 and CDR2: SEHNR and FQNEAQ (reference sequence). This chain's CDR3 is CASSLLDPQKVAFF. The CDR3 DNA reads TGTGCCAGCAGCTTACTCGACCCCCAAAAGGTGGCTTTCTTT.

This clonotype was detected once. This may be a read error: a much more frequent sequence differs by one nucleotide. The chain has TRBV3-1 and TRBJ2-1, with D possibly matching TRBD2 (6 bases). The CDR3 contains 16 residues. Germline V CDR1 and CDR2: LGHDT, YNNKEL (reference sequence). CDR3 residues: CVSSSLGPSDGNEQFF. CDR3 in DNA: TGTGTCAGCAGCTCCCTCGGCCCTAGCGATGGCAATGAGCAGTTCTTC.

This clonotype was seen repeatedly, ten times or more. The chain is built from TRBV11-2 and TRBJ1-3; D unresolved. CDR3 length: 14 residues. The V end lost 0 bases, the J end lost 3 bases, and 6 bases lay between the germline ends. Germline-derived CDR1 and CDR2 are SGHAT and FQNNGV. CDR3 coding DNA: TGTGCCAGCAGCTTAGAGAGGCTTGGAAACACCATATATTTT. Translation gives CASSLERLGNTIYF.

The chain carries TRBV20-1 and TRBJ1-3, with 9 bases identical to TRBD1. The V gene's germline CDR1 is DFQATT and CDR2 SNEGSKA (reference sequence). Trimming took 0 bases from V and 4 from J; bases not matched to a gene: 1. This CDR3 comprises 14 residues. The CDR3, as DNA: TGCAGTGCTAGAGATGGACAGGGGGGAAACACCATATATTTT. It yields the protein CSARDGQGGNTIYF.

The chain combines TRBV28 with TRBJ1-2, with 8 bases aligning to TRBD1. The CDR3 length is 14 residues. J lost 7 bases, V lost 2 bases, and 6 bases had no gene match. Germline loops: CDR1 MDHEN, CDR2 SYDVKM. The CDR3 sequence: CASSLPRGQSGYTF. CDR3 in DNA: TGTGCCAGCAGTTTACCCAGGGGGCAGAGTGGCTACACCTTC.

V usage is TRBV7-9 and J usage is TRBJ1-2; the match to TRBD1 covers 7 bases. This CDR3 contains 15 residues. Per the germline V gene, CDR1 is SEHNR and CDR2 is FQNEAQ (reference sequence). Trimming cost V 5 bases and J 1 base; bases outside gene matches: 7. CDR3 nucleotide sequence: TGTGCCAGCAGCCCGAAGGGACAGCTTAACTATGGCTACACCTTC. As protein: CASSPKGQLNYGYTF. Variable domain in full (rest from reference TRBV7-9 and TRBJ1-2): DTGVSQNPRHKITKRGQNVTFRCDPISEHNRLYWYRQTLGQGPEFLTYFQNEAQLEKSRLLSDRFSAERPKGSFSTLEIQRTEQGDSAMYLCASSPKGQLNYGYTFGSGTRLTVV.

This clonotype has a count of ten or more. The CDR3 protein is CASSLGQGMGYEQYF. The CDR3 coding sequence is TGTGCCAGCAGTTTGGGACAGGGTATGGGCTACGAGCAGTACTTC. This rearrangement joins TRBV28 to TRBJ2-7; 9 positions match TRBD1. Losses at the gene ends were 3 bases for V and 3 bases for J; bases not matched to a gene: 6. This CDR3 contains 15 residues. CDR1 and CDR2 (germline): MDHEN, SYDVKM.

This clonotype was seen ten or more times. The CDR3 region has the DNA TGTGCCAGCAGCATCGGAAGGCGCACTGAAGCTTTCTTT. As protein: CASSIGRRTEAFF. The rearrangement links TRBV12-3 or TRBV12-4 to TRBJ1-1, with unresolved D. V was cut by 6 bases and J by 4 bases, with 12 bases left in between. The CDR3 runs 13 residues.

This clonotype was detected a few times. The V gene is TRBV28, the J gene TRBJ1-6, with D maybe TRBD1 (6 bases). The CDR3 totals 18 residues. V lost 1 base and J lost 0, with 13 bases in between. The germline V gene has CDR1 MDHEN and CDR2 SYDVKM. In nucleotides, the CDR3 is TGTGCCAGCAGTTTATCGGGGGGCAGGAGCTCCTATAATTCACCCCTCCACTTT. Translating gives CASSLSGGRSSYNSPLHF.

Comment on this clonotype: With a much larger clone just one base away, this may be a read error. The chain recombines TRBV20-1 with TRBJ2-1; the D gene is possibly TRBD1 (5 bases). The end of the DNA is better explained by TRBJ2-7, so the J call may be wrong. Germline V CDR1 and CDR2: DFQATT, SNEGSKA (reference sequence). The CDR3 runs 10 residues. The CDR3 spells CSATDNEQYF. For the CDR3, the DNA is TGCAGTGCTACGGACAATGAGCAGTACTTC.

This clonotype was counted between two and nine times. This chain links TRBV6-5 with TRBJ2-1; 9 bases are a match to TRBD2. This CDR3 comprises 16 residues. J lost 0 bases, V lost 2 bases, and 2 bases had no gene match. CDR1 MNHEY and CDR2 SVGAGI come from the germline V gene. The chain's CDR3 is CASSYRSGSSYNEQFF. CDR3 coding DNA: TGTGCCAGCAGTTACCGTAGCGGGAGCTCCTACAATGAGCAGTTCTTC.

On this clonotype itself: With a much larger clone just one base away, this may be a read error. This sequence joins TRBV30 and TRBJ1-2; D is ambiguous. Trimming stripped 8 bases from V and 6 bases from J, with 16 bases between. Germline CDR1 reads GTSNPN; CDR2 reads SVGIG (reference sequence). CDR3 length: 12 residues. The DNA of the CDR3 is TGTGCCACTCACGAGGGTCTGGATGGCTACACCTTC. The encoded protein is CATHEGLDGYTF.

This chain joins TRBV6-1 and TRBJ2-3, with 9 positions matching TRBD2. J was trimmed by 0 bases and V by 4 bases; bases with no gene match: 5. Germline CDR1 reads MNHNS; CDR2 reads SASEGT. CDR3 length: 16 amino acids. The CDR3: CASSATSGSSTDTQYF. The CDR3 DNA reads TGTGCCAGCAGTGCGACTAGCGGAAGTAGCACAGATACGCAGTATTTT.

V and J are TRBV6-2 or TRBV6-3 and TRBJ2-1; 8 bases are shared with TRBD2. V was pared by 0 bases and J by 7 bases, with 2 bases of the junction left unmatched. The CDR3 contains 14 residues. Germline V gene lookup returns CDR1 MNHEY and CDR2 SVGEGT. The CDR3 DNA follows: TGTGCCAGCAGTTACTCGGCTAGCGGGAATGAGCAGTTCTTC. It specifies CASSYSASGNEQFF.

This clonotype was seen many times. The chain joins TRBV11-2 to TRBJ2-5; D unclear. The length of the CDR3 is 14 residues. CDR1 SGHAT and CDR2 FQNNGV come from the germline V gene. Trimming removed 0 bases from V and 5 bases from J, with 10 bases in between. CDR3 sequence (DNA): TGTGCCAGCAGCTTAGAAGGGATCGAGGAGACCCAGTACTTC. It translates to CASSLEGIEETQYF.

The V gene is TRBV9, the J gene TRBJ2-3; D call uncertain. CDR1 and CDR2 (germline): SGDLS, YYNGEE. The CDR3 contains 16 residues. Trimming left V 4 bases short and J 0 bases short, with 15 bases between. CDR3 residues: CASSNLGRASTDTQYF. Written as DNA, the CDR3 is TGTGCCAGCAGCAACTTAGGAAGGGCTAGCACAGATACGCAGTATTTT.

This chain connects TRBV6-1 to TRBJ1-6; D not resolved. V was shortened by 3 bases and J by 5 bases, with 11 bases between the two germline ends. Germline V gene data show CDR1 as MNHNS and CDR2 as SASEGT. The CDR3 spans 15 residues. CDR3 nucleotide sequence: TGTGCCAGCAGTGAGCGGCCGCGAAATAATTCACCCCTCCACTTT. Its protein product is CASSERPRNNSPLHF.

Points on this clonotype: A much larger clone lies one base from this, so it may be a read error. V gene TRBV7-2 combines with J gene TRBJ2-2, with TRBD2 identical over 9 bases. The germline CDR1 and CDR2 sequences are SGHTA and FQGNSA. Trimming at V came to 3 bases and at J to 6 bases, leaving 2 bases not matched to a gene. The CDR3 sequence is 14 residues long. The CDR3: CASSLGTSSGELFF. The CDR3 DNA is TGTGCCAGCAGCTTGGGGACTAGCTCCGGGGAGCTGTTTTTT.

This clonotype appeared many times. This chain uses TRBV12-3 or TRBV12-4 with TRBJ2-1, with 9 bases aligning to TRBD2. This CDR3 contains 14 residues. V lost 5 bases to trimming and J lost 1 base; unmatched junction nucleotides: 0. Written as DNA, the CDR3 is TGTGCCAGCAGTAGCGGGAGGTCCTACAATGAGCAGTTCTTC. As protein: CASSSGRSYNEQFF.

This clonotype was seen at least ten times. The V gene is TRBV2, the J gene TRBJ2-3, with 9 bases aligning to TRBD2. J was trimmed by 2 bases and V by 4 bases; bases with no gene match: 10. The CDR3 is made up of 17 amino acids. Looked up from germline, CDR1 is SNHLY and CDR2 is FYNNEI. In nucleotides, the CDR3 is TGTGCCAGCAGTGCGAATAGCGGGAGTCGCTACACAGATACGCAGTATTTT. Translated, it gives CASSANSGSRYTDTQYF.

This clonotype was observed many times. The chain uses TRBV20-1 and TRBJ1-1, with unresolved D. CDR3 length equals 14 residues. Germline-derived CDR1 and CDR2 are DFQATT and SNEGSKA (reference sequence). V was pared by 0 bases and J by 8 bases, with 16 bases between. CDR3 in amino acids: CSARDLRSPTEAFF. The CDR3 nucleotides read TGCAGTGCTAGAGATCTCAGGAGCCCTACCGAAGCTTTCTTT.

The chain employs TRBV4-1 and TRBJ2-3; 8 bases align to TRBD1. The V and J ends lost 0 bases and 10 bases, in that order; junction bases with no gene match: 15. Per the germline V gene, CDR1 is MGHRA and CDR2 is YSYEKL. The CDR3 covers 17 residues. DNA for the CDR3: TGCGCCAGCAGCCAAGAGCCGGTTGCGACAGGGGTTATTCCGCAGTATTTT. It translates to CASSQEPVATGVIPQYF.

On this clonotype: Given a much more abundant clone one base away, this may be a read error. J is TRBJ1-2 and V is TRBV28; 10 positions agree with TRBD1. Germline values: CDR1 MDHEN, CDR2 SYDVKM. This CDR3 is 15 amino acids long. CDR3 sequence: CASGFPWDRGGGYTF. CDR3 DNA sequence: TGTGCCAGCGGTTTCCCCTGGGACAGGGGTGGCGGCTACACCTTC.